This T cell receptor (beta chain) was captured by sequencing in a study of cytotoxic CD8 clonotypes in ibrutinib-treated CLL. Between the trimmed V and J ends, which lost 6 bases and 1 base, there was a span of 7 bases. The germline V gene encodes CDR1 MNHNY and CDR2 SVGAGI (reference sequence). The CDR3 runs 13 residues. The assay was immunoSEQ multiplex PCR, and TCRdb's table has in-frame clones only and misses some. The sample shows about 200,000 clones, 70% of them seen only once. The sequences come from PBMCs, collected after 12 months of ibrutinib treatment. This sequence originates from a human donor with chronic lymphocytic leukemia. The genes are TRBV6-6 and TRBJ1-5; tentative D call: TRBD1 (6 bases). CDR3 sequence reads: CASRGGSNQPQHF. The CDR3 bases are TGTGCCAGCAGGGGGGGCAGCAATCAGCCCCAGCATTTT.